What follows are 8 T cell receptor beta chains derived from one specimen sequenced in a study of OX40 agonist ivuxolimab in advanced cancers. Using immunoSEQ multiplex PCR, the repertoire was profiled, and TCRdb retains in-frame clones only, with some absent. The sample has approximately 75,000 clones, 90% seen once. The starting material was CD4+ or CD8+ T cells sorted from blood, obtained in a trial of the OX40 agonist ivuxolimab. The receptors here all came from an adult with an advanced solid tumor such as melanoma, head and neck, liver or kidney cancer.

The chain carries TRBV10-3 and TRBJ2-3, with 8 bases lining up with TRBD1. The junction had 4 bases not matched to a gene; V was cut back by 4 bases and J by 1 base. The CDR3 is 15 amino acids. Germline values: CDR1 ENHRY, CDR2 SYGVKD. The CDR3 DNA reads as TGTGCCATCAGTGCTTCGGGACAGGGCACAGATACGCAGTATTTT. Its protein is CAISASGQGTDTQYF.

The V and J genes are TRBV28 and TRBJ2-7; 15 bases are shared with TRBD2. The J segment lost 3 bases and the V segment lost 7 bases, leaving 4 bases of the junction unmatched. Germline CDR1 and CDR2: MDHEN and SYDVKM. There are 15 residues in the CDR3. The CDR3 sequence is CASKRTSGRDYEQYF. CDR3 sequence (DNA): TGTGCCAGCAAGCGGACTAGCGGGAGGGACTACGAGCAGTACTTC. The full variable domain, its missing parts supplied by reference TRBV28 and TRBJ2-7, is DVKVTQSSRYLVKRTGEKVFLECVQDMDHENMFWYRQDPGLGLRLIYFSYDVKMKEKGDIPEGYSVSREKKERFSLILESASTNQTSMYLCASKRTSGRDYEQYFGPGTRLTVT.

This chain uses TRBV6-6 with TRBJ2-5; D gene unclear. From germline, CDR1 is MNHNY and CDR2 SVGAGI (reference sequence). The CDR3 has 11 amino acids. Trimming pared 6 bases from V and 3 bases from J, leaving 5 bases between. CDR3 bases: TGTGCCAGCAGCCCAAAAGAGACCCAGTACTTC. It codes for CASSPKETQYF.

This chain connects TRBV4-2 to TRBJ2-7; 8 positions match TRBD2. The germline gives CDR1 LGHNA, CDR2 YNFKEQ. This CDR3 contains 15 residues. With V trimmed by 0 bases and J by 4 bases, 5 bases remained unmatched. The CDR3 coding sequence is TGTGCCAGCAGCCAAGACCAGCGGGGGCAGTACGAGCAGTACTTC. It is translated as CASSQDQRGQYEQYF.

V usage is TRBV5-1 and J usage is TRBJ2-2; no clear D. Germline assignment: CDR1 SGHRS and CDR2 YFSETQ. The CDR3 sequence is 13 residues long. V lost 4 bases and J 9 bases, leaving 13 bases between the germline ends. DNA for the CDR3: TGCGCCAGCAGCCAGGAATTGGACCGGGAGCTGTTTTTT. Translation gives CASSQELDRELFF.

The CDR3 here is CASGQSNQPQHF. For the CDR3, the DNA is TGCGCCAGTGGACAGTCCAATCAGCCCCAGCATTTT. The chain combines TRBV10-1 with TRBJ1-5, with D possibly matching TRBD1 (6 bases). The CDR3 contains 12 residues. CDR1 and CDR2 (germline): WNHNN, SYGVQD (reference sequence). V shed 9 bases and J shed 3 bases, with 9 bases lying between them.

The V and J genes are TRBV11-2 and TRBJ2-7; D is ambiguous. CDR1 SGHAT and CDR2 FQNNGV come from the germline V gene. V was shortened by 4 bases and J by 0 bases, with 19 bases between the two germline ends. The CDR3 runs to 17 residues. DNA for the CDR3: TGTGCCAGCAGCTCAAGGGCCGGACGTCCGAGCTCCTACGAGCAGTACTTC. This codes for CASSSRAGRPSSYEQYF.

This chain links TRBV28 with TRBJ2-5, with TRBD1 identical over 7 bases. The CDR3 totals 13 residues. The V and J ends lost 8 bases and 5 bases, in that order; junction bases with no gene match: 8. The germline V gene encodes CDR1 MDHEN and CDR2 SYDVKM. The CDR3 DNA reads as TGTGCCAGCCGTCGTACAGGGGAGGAGACCCAGTACTTC. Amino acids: CASRRTGEETQYF. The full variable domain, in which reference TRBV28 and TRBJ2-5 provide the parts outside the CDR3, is DVKVTQSSRYLVKRTGEKVFLECVQDMDHENMFWYRQDPGLGLRLIYFSYDVKMKEKGDIPEGYSVSREKKERFSLILESASTNQTSMYLCASRRTGEETQYFGPGTRLLVL.